This is a list of T cell receptor beta chains from one sample in a study of blood T cell repertoires in COVID-19. This table comes from immunoSEQ multiplex PCR, and its TCRdb copy is limited to in-frame clones, with some not included. The repertoire holds some 260,000 clones, with under 95% as singletons. Sequenced input: PBMCs or T cells enriched from blood (not recorded which). Receptors were obtained from a woman in her late teens or twenties who had recovered from COVID-19. Each CDR3 is given with its conserved first and last residue.

V gene: TRBV9
J gene: TRBJ1-3
CDR3 protein: CASSAGLVGNTIYF

V gene: TRBV19
J gene: TRBJ1-2
CDR3 protein: CAILLRGLLDGYTF

V gene: TRBV2
J gene: TRBJ2-3
CDR3 protein: CASSERVLTTDTQYF

V gene: TRBV7-6
J gene: TRBJ1-3
CDR3 protein: CASSRGTGPGNTIYF

V gene: TRBV2
J gene: TRBJ1-6
CDR3 protein: CASTGTGSSPLHF

V gene: TRBV4-1
J gene: TRBJ2-7
CDR3 protein: CASSQLQDHYEQYF

V gene: TRBV7-3
J gene: TRBJ2-1
CDR3 protein: CASSLIAGAVSHEQFF

V gene: TRBV18
J gene: TRBJ1-5
CDR3 protein: CASSPRTDSNQPQHF

V gene: TRBV19
J gene: TRBJ2-7
CDR3 protein: CASSADGTSGRGGSYEQYF

V gene: TRBV27
J gene: TRBJ1-6
CDR3 protein: CASSLSGKGNSPLHF

V gene: TRBV29-1
J gene: TRBJ2-7
CDR3 protein: CSAGGGSYEQYF

V gene: TRBV5-1
J gene: TRBJ2-5
CDR3 protein: CASSPQGRETQYF

V gene: TRBV2
J gene: TRBJ2-2
CDR3 protein: CASSPTGELFF

V gene: TRBV7-9
J gene: TRBJ1-4
CDR3 protein: CASSLDRGNEKLFF

V gene: TRBV5-1
J gene: TRBJ2-7
CDR3 protein: CASSWRLGHEQYF